The T cell receptor (beta chain) described here comes from a study of response to subunit inactivated influenza vaccine. Overall study findings and caveats: Each seasonal flu vaccination may recruit only limited new T cells, authors suggested.

One entry per CDR3 protein results from TCRdb running MiXCR on the RT-PCR reads. This table has about 520,000 distinct CDR3 sequences, 6% to 9% appearing once. In this sample, this clonotype turned up many times. No antigen is known for it. Germline V lookup: CDR1 SGHKS, CDR2 YYEKEE (reference sequence). V was clipped by 3 bases and J by 8 bases, with 17 bases between them. The CDR3 runs 15 residues. This chain connects TRBV5-5 to TRBJ1-4; D call uncertain. The clonotype originates from a man in his fifties or sixties who received an inactivated influenza vaccine. Sequences were derived from PBMCs from blood, sampled roughly 24 months after vaccination. Here the CDR3 reads CASSSASRTAEKLFF. The CDR3, as DNA: TGTGCCAGCAGCTCAGCTTCGAGGACGGCCGAAAAACTGTTTTTT. The full variable domain, in which reference TRBV5-5 and TRBJ1-4 provide the parts outside the CDR3, is DAGVTQSPTHLIKTRGQQVTLRCSPISGHKSVSWYQQVLGQGPQFIFQYYEKEERGRGNFPDRFSARQFPNYSSELNVNALLLGDSALYLCASSSASRTAEKLFFGSGTQLSVL.